The rows below give T cell receptor beta chains drawn from one sample of a study of T cells after yellow fever vaccination. TCRdb passed the 5' RACE reads through MiXCR, listing each CDR3 protein once. The sample consists of some 340,000 distinct CDR3 sequences, over 4% of them appearing once. The sequenced sample was PBMCs, obtained 5 days after the yellow fever booster vaccination. These receptors originate from a man aged 18 to 29 who received the YFV17D yellow fever vaccine. Each CDR3 is given with its conserved first and last residue. The D gene is left open where the match is weak. Some rows have no size entry. The others give once, few or many, or a class for an expanded clone.

V gene	D gene	clone size	CDR3 length	J gene	CDR3 DNA	CDR3 protein
TRBV20-1	.	.	13	TRBJ1-1	TGCAGTGCTCTTAGGGATGAGGACACTGAAGCTTTCTTT	CSALRDEDTEAFF
TRBV12-3/TRBV12-4	.	few	13	TRBJ1-5	TGTGCCAGCAGTCAGGGGCCCTATCAGCCCCAGCATTTT	CASSQGPYQPQHF
TRBV27	.	.	13	TRBJ2-1	TGTGCCAGCAGCCTTGCCGGCCACAATGAGCAGTTCTTC	CASSLAGHNEQFF
TRBV7-9	.	few	16	TRBJ2-2	TGTGCCAGCAGCTTCGTGACTTTGAATCGCATCGGGGAGCTGTTTTTT	CASSFVTLNRIGELFF
TRBV11-3	TRBD2	few	14	TRBJ2-3	TGTGCCAGCAGCTCAGGCACTAGCGGGGGGACGCAGTATTTT	CASSSGTSGGTQYF
TRBV24-1	.	.	13	TRBJ1-2	TGTGCCACCAGCCTTGGAACTAACTATGGCTACACCTTC	CATSLGTNYGYTF
TRBV6-5	.	many	17	TRBJ2-2	TGTGCCAGCAGACCAACCTATAGGGGGTTGGTCACCGGGGAGCTGTTTTTT	CASRPTYRGLVTGELFF
TRBV5-1	.	many	12	TRBJ1-1	TGCGCCAGCAGCGAGTTAAACACTGAAGCTTTCTTT	CASSELNTEAFF
TRBV6-5	.	.	18	TRBJ1-3	TGTGCCAGCAGTTACGCCGGAGGCCCCCTGGCCTCTGGAAACACCATATATTTT	CASSYAGGPLASGNTIYF
TRBV7-9	TRBD2	few	16	TRBJ2-5	TGTGCCAGCAGCTTAAGTCTACGGGGAGGGCAAGAGACCCAGTACTTC	CASSLSLRGGQETQYF